Included here is one T cell receptor (beta chain) sequence, with context. Its target is not known. Germline CDR1 and CDR2: SEHNR and FQNEAQ (reference sequence). This CDR3 comprises 15 residues. With 5 bases removed from V and 2 bases from J, the gap between germline ends came to 15 bases. These data come from a study of T cell repertoires in cytomegalovirus infection. About the research overall: Carrying CMV and the relevant HLA type showed in public TCR beta signatures.

TCRdb independently ran MiXCR on the reads; one entry per CDR3 protein. The sample yields around 740,000 distinct CDR3 sequences, less than 40% seen once. Regarding the study as a whole: Cumulated frequencies of public TCR beta families served to identify carriers of CMV plus the relevant HLA. Clonotype analysis showed dominance of the ex vivo response by HLA-C-restricted CMV-specific TCR beta clonotypes.

Specimen: PBMCs. This TCR was recovered from a human donor in good health (CMV status not recorded). Some clones in this sample may be carry-over from other donors' samples. This rearrangement joins TRBV7-9 to TRBJ2-5; weak D call: TRBD2 (5 bases). This CDR3 is CASSPVGVKQETQYF. The DNA of the CDR3 is TGTGCCAGCAGCCCAGTCGGGGTGAAGCAAGAGACCCAGTACTTC.